This entry is about one T cell receptor beta chain. Original processing methods: By means of reference gene primer amplification, nucleated cell counts were estimated. TCRdb's table, derived via immunoSEQ multiplex PCR, lists solely in-frame clones and lacks some. V and J calls and clone size are copied from that table; D and trimming were computed from the DNA. Of over 70,000 clones listed, 82% are singletons. This record belongs to a study of blood T cell repertoires in COVID-19. V was pared by 6 bases and J by 10 bases, with 3 bases of the junction left unmatched. The CDR3 runs to 11 residues. Germline V gives CDR1 DFQATT, CDR2 SNEGSKA (reference sequence).

The chain has TRBV20-1 and TRBJ1-4; 9 bases match TRBD1. The sample taken for sequencing was peripheral blood. The source of this sequence is a woman in her fifties or sixties with acute or convalescent COVID-19. CDR3 residues: CSAGTGTKLFF. CDR3 nucleotides: TGCAGTGCCGGGACAGGGACAAAACTGTTTTTT.